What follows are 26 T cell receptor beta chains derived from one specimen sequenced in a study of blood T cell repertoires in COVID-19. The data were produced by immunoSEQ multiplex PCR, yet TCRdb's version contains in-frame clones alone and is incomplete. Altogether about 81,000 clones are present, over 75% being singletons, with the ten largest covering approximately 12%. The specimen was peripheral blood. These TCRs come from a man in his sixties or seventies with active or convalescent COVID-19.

CDR3 DNA sequence: TGCGCCAGCAGTTCAGGATCTAACTATGGCTACACCTTC. Amino acids: CASSSGSNYGYTF. The chain recombines TRBV10-2 with TRBJ1-2; no firm D call. Trimming cost V 5 bases and J 0 bases, with 7 bases left between them. Germline loops: CDR1 WSHSY, CDR2 SAAADI. The length of the CDR3 is 13 residues.

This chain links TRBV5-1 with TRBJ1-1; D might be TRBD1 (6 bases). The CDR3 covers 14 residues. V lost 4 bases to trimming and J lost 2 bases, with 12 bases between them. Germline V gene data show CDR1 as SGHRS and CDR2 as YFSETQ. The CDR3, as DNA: TGCGCCAGCAGCCCACAGGGTGGCAACACTGAAGCTTTCTTT. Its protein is CASSPQGGNTEAFF.

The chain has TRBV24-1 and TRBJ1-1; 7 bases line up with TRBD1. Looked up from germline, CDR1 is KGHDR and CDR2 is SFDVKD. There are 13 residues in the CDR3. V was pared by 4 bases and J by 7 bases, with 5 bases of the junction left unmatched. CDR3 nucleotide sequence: TGTGCCACCAGTGACGATGGGACAGATGAAGCTTTCTTT. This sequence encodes CATSDDGTDEAFF.

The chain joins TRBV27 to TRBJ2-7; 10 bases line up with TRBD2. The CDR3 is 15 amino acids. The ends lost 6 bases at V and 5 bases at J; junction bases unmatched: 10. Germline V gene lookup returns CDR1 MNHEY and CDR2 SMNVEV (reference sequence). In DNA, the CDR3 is TGTGCCAGCAGAAAGCGGGGGGGCTTTCTACACGAGCAGTACTTC. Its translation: CASRKRGGFLHEQYF.

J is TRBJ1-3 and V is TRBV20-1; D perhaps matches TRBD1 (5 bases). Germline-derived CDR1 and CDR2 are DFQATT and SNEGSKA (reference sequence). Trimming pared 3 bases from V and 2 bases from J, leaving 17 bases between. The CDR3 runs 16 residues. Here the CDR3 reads CSASGQAAGPGNTIYF. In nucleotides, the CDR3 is TGCAGTGCTAGTGGCCAGGCCGCGGGGCCTGGAAACACCATATATTTT.

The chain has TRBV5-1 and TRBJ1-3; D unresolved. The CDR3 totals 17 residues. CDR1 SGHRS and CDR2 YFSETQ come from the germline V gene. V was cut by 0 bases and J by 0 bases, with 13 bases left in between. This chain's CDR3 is CASSLVPGTLSGNTIYF. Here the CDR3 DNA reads TGCGCCAGCAGCTTGGTCCCCGGTACCCTCTCTGGAAACACCATATATTTT.

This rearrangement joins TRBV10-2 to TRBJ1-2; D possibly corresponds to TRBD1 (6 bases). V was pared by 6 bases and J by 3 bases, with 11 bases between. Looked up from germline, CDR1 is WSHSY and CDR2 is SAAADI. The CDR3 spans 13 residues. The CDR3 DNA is TGCGCCAGCAGACAGGGTTCGGACTATGGCTACACCTTC. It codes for CASRQGSDYGYTF.

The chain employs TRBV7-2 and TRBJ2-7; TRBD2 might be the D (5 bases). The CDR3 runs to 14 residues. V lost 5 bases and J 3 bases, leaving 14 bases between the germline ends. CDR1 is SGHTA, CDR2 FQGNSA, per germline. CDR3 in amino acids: CASSVQPGGYEQYF. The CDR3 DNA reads TGTGCCAGCAGCGTTCAGCCAGGAGGCTACGAGCAGTACTTC.

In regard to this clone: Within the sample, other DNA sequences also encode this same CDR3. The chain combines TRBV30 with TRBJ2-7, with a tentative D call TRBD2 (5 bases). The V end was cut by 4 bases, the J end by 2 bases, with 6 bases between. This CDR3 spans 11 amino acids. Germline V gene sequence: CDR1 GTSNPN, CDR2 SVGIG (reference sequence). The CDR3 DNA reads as TGTGCCTGGACCGGGGCCTACGAGCAGTACTTC. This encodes CAWTGAYEQYF.

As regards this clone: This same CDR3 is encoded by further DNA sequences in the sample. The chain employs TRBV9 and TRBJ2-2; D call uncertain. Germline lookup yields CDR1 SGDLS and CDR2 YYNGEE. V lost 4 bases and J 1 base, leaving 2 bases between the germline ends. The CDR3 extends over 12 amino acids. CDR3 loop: CASSLNTGELFF. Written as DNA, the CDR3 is TGTGCCAGCAGCCTGAACACCGGGGAGCTGTTTTTT.

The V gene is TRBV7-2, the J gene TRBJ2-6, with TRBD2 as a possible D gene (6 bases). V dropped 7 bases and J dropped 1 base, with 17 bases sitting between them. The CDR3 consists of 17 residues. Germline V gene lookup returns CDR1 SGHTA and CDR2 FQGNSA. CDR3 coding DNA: TGTGCCAGCACCCCCCCGGGGGTGGGGTCTGGGGCCAACGTCCTGACTTTC. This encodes CASTPPGVGSGANVLTF.

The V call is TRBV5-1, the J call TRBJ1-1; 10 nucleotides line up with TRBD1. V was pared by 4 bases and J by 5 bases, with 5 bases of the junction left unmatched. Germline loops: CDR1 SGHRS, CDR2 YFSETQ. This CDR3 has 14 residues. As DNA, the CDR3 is TGCGCCAGCAGCGTGACAGGGGGCGGGACTGAAGCTTTCTTT. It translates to CASSVTGGGTEAFF.

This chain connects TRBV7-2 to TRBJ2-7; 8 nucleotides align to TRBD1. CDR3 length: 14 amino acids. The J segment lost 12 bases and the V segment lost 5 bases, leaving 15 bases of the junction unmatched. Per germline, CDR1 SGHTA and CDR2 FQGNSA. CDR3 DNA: TGTGCCAGCAGCGGGCAGGGGGCAGACGCTATATGGTACTTC. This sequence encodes CASSGQGADAIWYF.

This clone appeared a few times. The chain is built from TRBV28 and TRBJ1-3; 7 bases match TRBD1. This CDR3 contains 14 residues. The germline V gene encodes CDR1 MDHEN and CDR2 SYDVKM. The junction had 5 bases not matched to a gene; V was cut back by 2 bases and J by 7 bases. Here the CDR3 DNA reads TGTGCCAGCAGTTTACAGGGGGTGGGGAACACCATATATTTT. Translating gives CASSLQGVGNTIYF.

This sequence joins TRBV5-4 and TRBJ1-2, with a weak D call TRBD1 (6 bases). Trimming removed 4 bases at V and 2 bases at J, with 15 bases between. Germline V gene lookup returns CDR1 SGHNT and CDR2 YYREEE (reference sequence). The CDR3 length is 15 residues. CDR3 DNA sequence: TGTGCCAGCAGCCCCCGAGGGGGTATAAACTATGGCTACACCTTC. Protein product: CASSPRGGINYGYTF.

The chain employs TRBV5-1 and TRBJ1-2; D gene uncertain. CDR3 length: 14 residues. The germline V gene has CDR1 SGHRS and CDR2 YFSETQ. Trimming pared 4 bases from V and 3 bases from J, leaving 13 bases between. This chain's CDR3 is CASSRAREDYGYTF. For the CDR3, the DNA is TGCGCCAGCAGCCGGGCCCGGGAGGACTATGGCTACACCTTC.

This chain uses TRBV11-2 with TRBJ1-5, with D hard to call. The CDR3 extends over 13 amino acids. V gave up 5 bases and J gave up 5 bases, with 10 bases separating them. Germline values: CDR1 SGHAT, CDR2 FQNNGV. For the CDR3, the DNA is TGTGCCAGCAGCAAGAGGGAATATCAGCCCCAGCATTTT. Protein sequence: CASSKREYQPQHF.

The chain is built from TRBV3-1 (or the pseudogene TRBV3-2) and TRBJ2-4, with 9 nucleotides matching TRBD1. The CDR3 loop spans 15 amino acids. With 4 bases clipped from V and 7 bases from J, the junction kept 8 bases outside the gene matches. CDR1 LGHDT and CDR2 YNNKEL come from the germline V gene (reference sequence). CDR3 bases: TGTGCCAGCAGCCCGGCCTGGACAGGGGAGAACATTCAGTACTTC. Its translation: CASSPAWTGENIQYF.

The CDR3 DNA sequence: TGTGCCAGCAGCTTAGGGGGCCCGGTCGTGGGTACGCAGTATTTT. This sequence encodes CASSLGGPVVGTQYF. The gene calls are TRBV7-2 and TRBJ2-3, with a possible D match to TRBD1 (5 bases). CDR1 is SGHTA, CDR2 FQGNSA, per germline. The ends were cut back, 1 base at V and 8 bases at J, with 16 bases in the middle. The CDR3 consists of 15 residues.

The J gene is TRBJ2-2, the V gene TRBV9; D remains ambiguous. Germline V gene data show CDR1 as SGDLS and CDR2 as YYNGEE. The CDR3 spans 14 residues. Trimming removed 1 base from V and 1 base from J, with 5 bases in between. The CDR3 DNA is TGTGCCAGCAGCGTAACGGGGAACACCGGGGAGCTGTTTTTT. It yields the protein CASSVTGNTGELFF.

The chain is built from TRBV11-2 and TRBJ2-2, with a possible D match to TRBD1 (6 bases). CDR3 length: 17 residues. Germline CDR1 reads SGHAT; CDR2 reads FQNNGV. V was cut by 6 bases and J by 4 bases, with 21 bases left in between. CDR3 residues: CASSFTGGNRGTGELFF. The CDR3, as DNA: TGTGCCAGCAGTTTTACTGGGGGCAATCGCGGCACCGGGGAGCTGTTTTTT.

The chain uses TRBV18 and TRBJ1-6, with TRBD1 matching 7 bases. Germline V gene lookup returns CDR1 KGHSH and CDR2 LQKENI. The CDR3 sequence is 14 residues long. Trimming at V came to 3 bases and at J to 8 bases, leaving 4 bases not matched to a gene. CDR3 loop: CASSPRDSDSPLHF. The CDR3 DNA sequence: TGTGCCAGCTCACCCCGGGACAGCGATTCACCCCTCCACTTT.

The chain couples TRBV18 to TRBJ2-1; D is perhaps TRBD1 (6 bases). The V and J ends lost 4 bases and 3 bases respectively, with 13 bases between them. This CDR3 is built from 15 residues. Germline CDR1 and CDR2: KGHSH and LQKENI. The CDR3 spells CASSLGQTVYNEQFF. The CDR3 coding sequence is TGTGCCAGCTCACTCGGACAGACAGTCTACAATGAGCAGTTCTTC.

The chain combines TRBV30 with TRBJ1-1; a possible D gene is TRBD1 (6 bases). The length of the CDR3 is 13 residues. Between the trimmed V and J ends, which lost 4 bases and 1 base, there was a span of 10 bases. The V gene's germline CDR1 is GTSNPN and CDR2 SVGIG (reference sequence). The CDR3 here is CAWTMTGNTEAFF. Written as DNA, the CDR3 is TGTGCCTGGACCATGACAGGGAACACTGAAGCTTTCTTT.

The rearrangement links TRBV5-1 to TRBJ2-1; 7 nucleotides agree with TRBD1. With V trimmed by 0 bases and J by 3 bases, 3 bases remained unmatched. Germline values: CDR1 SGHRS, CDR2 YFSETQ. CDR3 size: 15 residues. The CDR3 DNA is TGCGCCAGCAGCTTGGCTGGACAGGACTACAATGAGCAGTTCTTC. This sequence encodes CASSLAGQDYNEQFF.

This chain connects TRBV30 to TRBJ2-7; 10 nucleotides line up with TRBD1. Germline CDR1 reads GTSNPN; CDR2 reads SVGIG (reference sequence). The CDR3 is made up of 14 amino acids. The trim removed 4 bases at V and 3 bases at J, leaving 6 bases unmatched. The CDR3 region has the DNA TGTGCCTGGAACCGTGACAGGGGGCTCTACGAGCAGTACTTC. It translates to CAWNRDRGLYEQYF.